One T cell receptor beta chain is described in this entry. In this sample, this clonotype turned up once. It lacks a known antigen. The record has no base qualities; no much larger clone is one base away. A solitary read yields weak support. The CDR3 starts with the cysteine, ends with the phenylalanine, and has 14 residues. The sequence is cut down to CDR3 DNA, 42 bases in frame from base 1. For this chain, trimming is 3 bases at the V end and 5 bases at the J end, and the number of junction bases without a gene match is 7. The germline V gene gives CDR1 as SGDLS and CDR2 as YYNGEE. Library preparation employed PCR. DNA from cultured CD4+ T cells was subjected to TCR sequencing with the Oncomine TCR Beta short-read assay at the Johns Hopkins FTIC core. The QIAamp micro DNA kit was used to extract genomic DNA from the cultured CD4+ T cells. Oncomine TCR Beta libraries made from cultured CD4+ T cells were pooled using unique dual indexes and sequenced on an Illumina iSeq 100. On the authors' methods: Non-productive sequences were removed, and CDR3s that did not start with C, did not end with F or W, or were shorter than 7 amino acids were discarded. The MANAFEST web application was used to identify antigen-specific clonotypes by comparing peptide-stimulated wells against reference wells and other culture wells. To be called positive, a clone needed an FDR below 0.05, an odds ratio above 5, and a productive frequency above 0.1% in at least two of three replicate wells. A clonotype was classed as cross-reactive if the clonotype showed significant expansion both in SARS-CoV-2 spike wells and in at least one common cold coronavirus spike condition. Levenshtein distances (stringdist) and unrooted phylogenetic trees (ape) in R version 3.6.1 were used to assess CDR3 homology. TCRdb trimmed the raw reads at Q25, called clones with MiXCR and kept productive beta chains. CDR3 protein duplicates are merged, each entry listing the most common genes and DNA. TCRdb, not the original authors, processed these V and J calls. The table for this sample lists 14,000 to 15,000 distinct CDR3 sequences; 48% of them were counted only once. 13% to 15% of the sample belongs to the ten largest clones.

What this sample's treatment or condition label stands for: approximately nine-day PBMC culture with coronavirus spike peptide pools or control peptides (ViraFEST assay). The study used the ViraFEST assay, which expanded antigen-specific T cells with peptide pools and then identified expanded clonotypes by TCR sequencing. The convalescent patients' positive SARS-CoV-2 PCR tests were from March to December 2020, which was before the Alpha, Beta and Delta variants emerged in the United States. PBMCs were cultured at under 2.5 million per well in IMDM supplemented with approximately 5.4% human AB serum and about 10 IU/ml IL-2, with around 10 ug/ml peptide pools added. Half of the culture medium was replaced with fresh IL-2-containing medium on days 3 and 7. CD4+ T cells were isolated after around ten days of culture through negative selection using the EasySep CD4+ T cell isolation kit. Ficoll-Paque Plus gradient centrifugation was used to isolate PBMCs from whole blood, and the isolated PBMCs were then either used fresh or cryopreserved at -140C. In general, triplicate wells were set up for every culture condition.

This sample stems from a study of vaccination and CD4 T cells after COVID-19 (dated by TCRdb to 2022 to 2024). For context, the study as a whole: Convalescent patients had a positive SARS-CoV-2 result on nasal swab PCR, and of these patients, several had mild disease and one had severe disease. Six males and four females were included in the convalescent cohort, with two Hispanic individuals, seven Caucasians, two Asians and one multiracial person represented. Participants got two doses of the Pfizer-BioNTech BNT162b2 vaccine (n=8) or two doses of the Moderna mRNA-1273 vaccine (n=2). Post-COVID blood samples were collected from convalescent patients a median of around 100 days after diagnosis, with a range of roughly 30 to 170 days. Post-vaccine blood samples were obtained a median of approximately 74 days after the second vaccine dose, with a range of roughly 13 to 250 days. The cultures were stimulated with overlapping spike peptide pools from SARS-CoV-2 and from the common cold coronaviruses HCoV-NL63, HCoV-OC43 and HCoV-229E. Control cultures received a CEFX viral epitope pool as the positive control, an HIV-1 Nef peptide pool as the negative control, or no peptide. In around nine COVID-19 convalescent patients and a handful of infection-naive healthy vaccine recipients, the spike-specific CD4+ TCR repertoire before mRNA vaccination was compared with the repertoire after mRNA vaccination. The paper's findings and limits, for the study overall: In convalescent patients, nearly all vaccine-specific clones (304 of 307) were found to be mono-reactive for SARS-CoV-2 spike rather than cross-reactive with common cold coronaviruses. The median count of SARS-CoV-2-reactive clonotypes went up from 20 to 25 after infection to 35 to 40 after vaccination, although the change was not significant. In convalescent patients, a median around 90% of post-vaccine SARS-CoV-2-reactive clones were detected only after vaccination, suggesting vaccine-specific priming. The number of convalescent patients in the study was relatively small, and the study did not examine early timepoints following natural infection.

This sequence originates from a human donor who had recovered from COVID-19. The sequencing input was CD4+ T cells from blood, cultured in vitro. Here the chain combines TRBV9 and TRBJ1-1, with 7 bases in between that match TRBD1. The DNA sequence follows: TGTGCCAGCAGCGCCCACAGGGGAGGTACTGAAGCTTTCTTT. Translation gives CASSAHRGGTEAFF. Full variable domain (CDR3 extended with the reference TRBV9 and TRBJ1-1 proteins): DSGVTQTPKHLITATGQRVTLRCSPRSGDLSVYWYQQSLDQGLQFLIQYYNGEERAKGNILERFSAQQFPDLHSELNLSSLELGDSALYFCASSAHRGGTEAFFGQGTRLTVV.